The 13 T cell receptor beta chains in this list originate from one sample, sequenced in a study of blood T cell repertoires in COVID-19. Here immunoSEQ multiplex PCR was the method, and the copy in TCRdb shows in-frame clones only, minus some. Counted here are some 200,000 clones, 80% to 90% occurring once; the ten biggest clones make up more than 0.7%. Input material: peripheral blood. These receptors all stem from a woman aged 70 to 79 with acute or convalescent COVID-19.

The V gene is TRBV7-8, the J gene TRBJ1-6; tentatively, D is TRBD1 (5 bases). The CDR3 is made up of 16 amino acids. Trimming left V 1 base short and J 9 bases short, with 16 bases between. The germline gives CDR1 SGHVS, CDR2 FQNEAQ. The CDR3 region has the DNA TGTGCCAGCAGCTTAGGTGGGGGGGTAGCGAGTTCACCCCTCCACTTT. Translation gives CASSLGGGVASSPLHF.

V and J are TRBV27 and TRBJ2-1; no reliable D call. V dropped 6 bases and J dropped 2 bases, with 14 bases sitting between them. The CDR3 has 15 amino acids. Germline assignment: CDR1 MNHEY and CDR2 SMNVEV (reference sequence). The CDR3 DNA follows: TGTGCCAGCAGCTACAGCCACCCGACCTACAATGAGCAGTTCTTC. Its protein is CASSYSHPTYNEQFF.

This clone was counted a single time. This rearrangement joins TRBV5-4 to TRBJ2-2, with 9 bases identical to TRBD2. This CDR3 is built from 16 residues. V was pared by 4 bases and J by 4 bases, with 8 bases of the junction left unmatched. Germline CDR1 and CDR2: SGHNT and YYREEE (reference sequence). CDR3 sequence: CASSTPRAGGTGELFF. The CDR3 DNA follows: TGTGCCAGCAGCACCCCTAGAGCGGGGGGCACCGGGGAGCTGTTTTTT.

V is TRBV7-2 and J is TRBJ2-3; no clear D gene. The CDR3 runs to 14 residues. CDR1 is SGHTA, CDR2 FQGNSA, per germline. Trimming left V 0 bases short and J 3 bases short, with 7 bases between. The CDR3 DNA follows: TGTGCCAGCAGCTTAGCCCAAACTACAGATACGCAGTATTTT. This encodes CASSLAQTTDTQYF.

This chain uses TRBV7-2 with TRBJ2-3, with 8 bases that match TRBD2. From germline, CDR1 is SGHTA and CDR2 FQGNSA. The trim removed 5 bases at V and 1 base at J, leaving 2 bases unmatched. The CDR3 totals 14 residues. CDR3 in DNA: TGTGCCAGCAGCGCGACTAGCGGCACAGATACGCAGTATTTT. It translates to CASSATSGTDTQYF. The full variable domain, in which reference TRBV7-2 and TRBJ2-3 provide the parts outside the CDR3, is GAGVSQSPSNKVTEKGKDVELRCDPISGHTALYWYRQSLGQGLEFLIYFQGNSAPDKSGLPSDRFSAERTGGSVSTLTIQRTQQEDSAVYLCASSATSGTDTQYFGPGTRLTVL.

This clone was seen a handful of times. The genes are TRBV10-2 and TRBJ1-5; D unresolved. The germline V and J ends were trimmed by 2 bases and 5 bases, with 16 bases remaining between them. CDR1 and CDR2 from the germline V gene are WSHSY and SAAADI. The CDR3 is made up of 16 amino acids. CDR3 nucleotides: TGCGCCAGCAGTGAGAGAGGAACCCATTACCATCAGCCCCAGCATTTT. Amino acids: CASSERGTHYHQPQHF.

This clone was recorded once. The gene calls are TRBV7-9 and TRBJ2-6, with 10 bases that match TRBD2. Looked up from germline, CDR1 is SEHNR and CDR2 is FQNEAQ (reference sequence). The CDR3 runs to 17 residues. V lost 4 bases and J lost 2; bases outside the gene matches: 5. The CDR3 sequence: CASSSSGSVAGANVLTF. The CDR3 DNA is TGTGCCAGCAGCTCTAGCGGGAGTGTGGCTGGGGCCAACGTCCTGACTTTC.

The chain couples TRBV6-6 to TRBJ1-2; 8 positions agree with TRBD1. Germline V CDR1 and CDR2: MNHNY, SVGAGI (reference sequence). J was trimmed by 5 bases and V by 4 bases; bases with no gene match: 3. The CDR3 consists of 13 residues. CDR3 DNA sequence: TGTGCCAGCAGTTCGACAGGGGTATATGGCTACACCTTC. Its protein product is CASSSTGVYGYTF.

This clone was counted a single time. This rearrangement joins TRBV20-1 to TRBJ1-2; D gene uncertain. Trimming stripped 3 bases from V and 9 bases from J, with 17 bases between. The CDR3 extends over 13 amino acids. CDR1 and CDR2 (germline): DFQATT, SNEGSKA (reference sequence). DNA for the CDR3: TGCAGTGCTAGTTCGGTGGCAGGAGGAAGCTACACCTTC. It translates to CSASSVAGGSYTF.

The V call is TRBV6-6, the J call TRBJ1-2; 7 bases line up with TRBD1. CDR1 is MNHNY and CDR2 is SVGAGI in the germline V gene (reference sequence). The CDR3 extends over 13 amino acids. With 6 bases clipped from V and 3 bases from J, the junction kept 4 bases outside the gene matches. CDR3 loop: CASSPGGDYGYTF. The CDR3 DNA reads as TGTGCCAGCAGCCCAGGGGGAGACTATGGCTACACCTTC.

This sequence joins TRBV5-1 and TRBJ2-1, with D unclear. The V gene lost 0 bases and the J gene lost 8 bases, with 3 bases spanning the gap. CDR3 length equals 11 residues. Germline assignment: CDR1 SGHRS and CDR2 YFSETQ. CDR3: CASSLDYEQFF. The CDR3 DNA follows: TGCGCCAGCAGCTTGGACTATGAGCAGTTCTTC. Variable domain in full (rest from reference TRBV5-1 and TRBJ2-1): KAGVTQTPRYLIKTRGQQVTLSCSPISGHRSVSWYQQTPGQGLQFLFEYFSETQRNKGNFPGRFSGRQFSNSRSEMNVSTLELGDSALYLCASSLDYEQFFGPGTRLTVL.

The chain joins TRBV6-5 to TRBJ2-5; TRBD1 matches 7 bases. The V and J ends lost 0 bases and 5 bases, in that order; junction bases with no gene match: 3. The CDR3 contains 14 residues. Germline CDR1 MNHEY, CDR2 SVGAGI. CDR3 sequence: CASSYSGTAETQYF. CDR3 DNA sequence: TGTGCCAGCAGTTACTCCGGGACAGCGGAGACCCAGTACTTC.

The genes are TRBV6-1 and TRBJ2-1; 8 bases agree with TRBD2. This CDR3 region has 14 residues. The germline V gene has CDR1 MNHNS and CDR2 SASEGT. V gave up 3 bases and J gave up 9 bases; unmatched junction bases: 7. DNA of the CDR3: TGTGCCAGCAGTGAGAGGGGACTAGAGAGTGAGCAGTTCTTC. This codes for CASSERGLESEQFF.